Sequencing of this TCR beta chain was carried out in a study of shared clonotypes between healthy human individuals (dated by TCRdb to about 2020). Turning to the overall study: The cohort included a few men and two women between 18 and 49 years of age. Different laboratories and diverse techniques were used to prepare libraries and sequence TCR repertoires, to increase sequencing depth and limit assay-specific biases. The study deeply sequenced blood TCR repertoires of several healthy adults to estimate repertoire size and the extent of clonotype sharing between individuals. Per donor, leukapheresis produced somewhere between about 0.8 and 9 billion PBMCs. For each donor, CD4 naive and CD4 memory were each given three plates, CD8 naive was given two plates, and CD8 memory was given one plate. The research as a whole found: Pairwise subsampling indicated that sequencing depth was expected to affect the degree of clonotype sharing among donors. When several donors were compared, the shared fraction of clonotypes was about 5% for naive CD4, 3.5% for naive CD8, more than 2% for memory CD4, and 0.4% for memory CD8. Incomplete sequencing was indicated by rarefaction of sorted-subset datasets, despite the large sequencing depth. Estimated clonotype richness was generally larger for naive than for memory subsets. The small number of donors limited the genetic and exposure-history diversity represented. Higher generation probabilities were observed for clonotypes shared by all four sorted-subset donors than for non-shared clonotypes. Sampling was restricted to blood, and TCR repertoires in tissues likely differ from the TCR repertoires found in blood.

With respect to this clone: The antigen it recognizes is unknown. Within one base of it there is no much larger clone, and no base qualities were kept.

The CDR3 goes from the cysteine to the phenylalanine over 14 residues. CDR3 DNA is the only sequence kept; it has 42 bases, read in frame from the first base. The trim is 0 bases for V and 4 bases for J, with a gap of 7 bases between the germline ends. CDR1 and CDR2 (SGDLS, YYNGEE) derive from the germline V gene. The donors were healthy, HIV-negative adults who had no recently reported acute infections or vaccinations. Every donor was a Caucasian adult living in Nashville, Tennessee, USA. CD8 memory samples combined magnetically selected CD45RO+ cells with CCR7-negative CD45RA+ effector memory (TemRA) cells. Blood was obtained by leukapheresis, after which PBMCs were separated by Ficoll-Histopaque density gradient centrifugation and cryopreserved in liquid nitrogen vapor phase. Purity and quantity of every magnetically sorted T cell population were checked by analytical flow cytometry. Genomic DNA was isolated from every sorted fraction and measured by UV absorbance on a Nanodrop 2000c.

TCR CDR3 regions were amplified from genomic DNA by multiplex PCR using the deep immunoSEQ assay. For each cell subset, the extracted genomic DNA was distributed evenly across all wells of several immunoSEQ 96-well plates, and each plate served as one replicate. For sorted subsets, each replicate PCR was loaded with around 200 ng genomic DNA, equivalent to about 33,000 T cell genomes. The purified libraries were quantified using a Qubit 3.0 fluorometer, sized with a Bioanalyzer 2100, and then quantified again using the KAPA Library Quantification kit. Each immunoSEQ 96-well plate was sequenced on its own single-read 150-cycle Illumina NextSeq 550 flow cell. Under the source paper's analysis protocol: The immunoSEQ output contained only junctional sequences without quality scores, so filtering could not match that applied to full-length reads. To assign V/J genes and CDR3, sequences were annotated using PyIR, a Python wrapper for IgBLAST v1.9, with IMGT germline references. Any read was removed if the V/J assignment was weak (E-value above 1e-6), the CDR3 was missing, or the read contained stop codons, out-of-frame junctions, or ambiguous translated residues. V3J clonotypes were defined as sequences sharing the same inferred V gene, J gene, and CDR3 amino acid sequence. Percentage overlap between repertoires was computed as shared unique clonotypes divided by the size of the smaller repertoire. RTK rarefaction, the Chao1 estimator, and Recon v2.1 estimates of unobserved clonotypes were used to assess repertoire richness. Generation probabilities were computed with OLGA for all TCRbeta clonotypes obtained by the gDNA method from four donors. TCRdb carries this immuneACCESS record with in-frame sequences only. Its versions omit some clonotypes, under half of them owing to an unresolved V gene in the studies checked, with the rest unexplained. The V and J calls and the clone size are those of that table, but D and trimming were determined from the DNA. Recorded for this sample are 650,000 to 700,000 clones; roughly 91% of them occurred a single time. The ten largest clones take up less than 40% of the sample.

The sequence derives from a man younger than 35 in good health. Some clones in this sample may be carry-over from other donors' samples. The V and J segments used are TRBV9 and TRBJ2-2; the D gene is perhaps TRBD1, from 6 matching bases. The specimen was memory CD8+ T cells from PBMCs. Per the publication, the cell subset or site label means: CD45RO+ cells pooled with CCR7-negative TemRA cells. The sequence in DNA is TGTGCCAGCAGCGTAGAACAGGGCACCGGGGAGCTGTTTTTT. The translation is CASSVEQGTGELFF.